A single sample is the source of the 7 T cell receptor beta chains below, sequenced in a study of early T cells in non-severe SARS-CoV-2 infection. TCRdb redid the calling of the 5' RACE reads with MiXCR, one entry per CDR3 protein. The table lists fewer than 80,000 distinct CDR3 sequences, around 11% of them singletons. Sequencing was performed on whole blood, taken at baseline. The source is an adult who was a healthcare worker with PCR-confirmed SARS-CoV-2 infection or an uninfected control (not recorded which).

This clonotype was seen many times. The V gene is TRBV12-3 or TRBV12-4, the J gene TRBJ1-1; possibly TRBD1 for D (5 bases). V was cut by 5 bases and J by 11 bases, with 18 bases left in between. The CDR3 consists of 13 residues. The CDR3 is CASSRDTGSRAFF. In DNA form, the CDR3 reads TGTGCCAGCAGTCGAGACACAGGATCAAGGGCTTTCTTT.

This clonotype was counted at least ten times. The chain has TRBV30 and TRBJ1-4; D possibly corresponds to TRBD1 (6 bases). V gave up 2 bases and J gave up 6 bases, with 16 bases separating them. There are 15 residues in the CDR3. From germline, CDR1 is GTSNPN and CDR2 SVGIG (reference sequence). As DNA, the CDR3 is TGTGCCTGGAGTATCCGGGACATACACGATGAAAAACTGTTTTTT. Its protein is CAWSIRDIHDEKLFF.

This clonotype was detected many times. This rearrangement joins TRBV29-1 to TRBJ1-1, with D possibly matching TRBD1 (5 bases). CDR1 and CDR2 (germline): SQVTM, ANQGSEA. The V gene lost 4 bases and the J gene lost 11 bases, with 11 bases spanning the gap. The CDR3 covers 10 residues. DNA of the CDR3: TGCAGCGTTGTGGCAGGGATGGCTTTCTTT. Residues: CSVVAGMAFF.

This clonotype has more than one count but fewer than ten. This rearrangement joins TRBV5-1 to TRBJ2-3; the D gene is possibly TRBD2 (6 bases). Germline V lookup: CDR1 SGHRS, CDR2 YFSETQ. This CDR3 has 14 amino acids. The ends were cut back, 4 bases at V and 4 bases at J, with 13 bases in the middle. DNA for the CDR3: TGCGCCAGCAGCGTCCGGGAGAACGCAGATACGCAGTATTTT. Translating it yields CASSVRENADTQYF.

This clonotype was observed many times. The chain has TRBV7-9 and TRBJ2-7; possibly TRBD1 or TRBD2 for D (5 bases each). V was cut by 8 bases and J by 0 bases, with 8 bases left in between. CDR3 length: 12 amino acids. Germline assignment: CDR1 SEHNR and CDR2 FQNEAQ (reference sequence). The CDR3 protein is CASGDGSYEQYF. Written as DNA, the CDR3 is TGTGCCAGCGGGGACGGCTCCTACGAGCAGTACTTC.

This clonotype was detected a few times. The chain is built from TRBV20-1 and TRBJ2-1; D remains unclear. This CDR3 has 11 residues. The germline V gene has CDR1 DFQATT and CDR2 SNEGSKA (reference sequence). The V gene lost 6 bases and the J gene lost 8 bases, with 11 bases spanning the gap. The CDR3 sequence: CSAREWDEQFF. CDR3 sequence (DNA): TGCAGTGCCCGAGAGTGGGATGAGCAGTTCTTC.

In its sample, this clonotype was seen a few times. The genes are TRBV7-9 and TRBJ2-5; D tentatively fits TRBD1 or TRBD2 (6 bases each). Per the germline V gene, CDR1 is SEHNR and CDR2 is FQNEAQ (reference sequence). The CDR3 is made up of 15 amino acids. The germline V and J ends were trimmed by 5 bases and 9 bases, with 22 bases remaining between them. CDR3 sequence reads: CASSHTPQGGVAQYF. The CDR3 region has the DNA TGTGCCAGCAGCCACACCCCACAGGGAGGAGTGGCCCAGTACTTC.